This TCR beta chain was captured in a study of vaccination effects on CD4 cells after COVID-19. Here immunoSEQ multiplex PCR was the method, and the copy in TCRdb shows in-frame clones only, minus some. There are around 25,000 clones in the sample; about 74% occur only once, and around a tenth lies in the top ten. Viral peptide pools were used in the ViraFEST assay to expand antigen-specific CD4+ T cells, and sequencing came afterward. Following culture for around 9 days, CD4+ T cells were isolated. Having tested negative for nucleocapsid antibodies, the vaccine recipients showed no prior SARS-CoV-2 infection. The authors exchanged half the medium for IL-2 medium on days 3 and 7. Germline CDR1 PRHDT, CDR2 FYEKMQ (reference sequence). The CDR3 consists of 13 residues. Trimming left V 0 bases short and J 11 bases short, with 12 bases between. In the case of this clone: What it binds is unknown.

Notes on the study in general: In healthy vaccinees, only 1 of 255 vaccine-induced clones cross-reacted with common cold coronaviruses.

The sequencing used CD4+ T cells from PBMCs cultured with HCoV-NL63 spike peptides, collected before COVID-19 vaccination. This chain links TRBV13 with TRBJ2-3; D is perhaps TRBD1 (5 bases). The receptor comes from a human donor who received a COVID-19 vaccine. The CDR3 sequence is CASSLGGATLQYF. DNA of the CDR3: TGTGCCAGCAGCTTAGGAGGGGCGACGTTGCAGTATTTT.